A selection of T cell receptor beta chains follows, all from one sample in a study of cytomegalovirus exposure and HLA in healthy donors. This table comes from immunoSEQ multiplex PCR, and its TCRdb copy is limited to in-frame clones, with some not included. The sample has about 190,000 clones; roughly 80% are singletons. Sequencing was performed on PBMCs. These TCRs come from a male donor in good health and CMV-seronegative. CDR3s include the opening cysteine and the closing phenylalanine or tryptophan. The order of the fields is J gene, clone size, CDR3 length, V gene, D gene, CDR3 protein, CDR3 DNA. A D gene is named only where the DNA matches it firmly. Size tells how often a clone was seen (once, few, many) or the class of an expanded clone, and some rows leave it out.

j_gene: TRBJ2-3; abundance: few; len: 16; v_gene: TRBV5-1; d_gene: .; CDR3aa: CASSGRYFGGDDTQYF; CDR3nt: TGCGCCAGCAGCGGCCGTTATTTCGGCGGGGATGATACGCAGTATTTT
j_gene: TRBJ1-1; abundance: .; len: 14; v_gene: TRBV21-1; d_gene: .; CDR3aa: CASSKSEGCSEAFF; CDR3nt: TGTGCCAGCAGCAAATCGGAGGGCTGCTCTGAAGCTTTCTTT
j_gene: TRBJ2-7; abundance: .; len: 15; v_gene: TRBV6-1; d_gene: .; CDR3aa: CASSWGGLSSYEQYF; CDR3nt: TGTGCCAGCAGCTGGGGCGGATTGAGCTCCTACGAGCAGTACTTC
j_gene: TRBJ1-3; abundance: .; len: 14; v_gene: TRBV4-1; d_gene: .; CDR3aa: CASRYRTTGNTIYF; CDR3nt: TGCGCCAGCAGATACAGGACGACTGGAAACACCATATATTTT
j_gene: TRBJ2-2; abundance: .; len: 16; v_gene: TRBV9; d_gene: TRBD2; CDR3aa: CASSVTSGANTGELFF; CDR3nt: TGTGCCAGCAGCGTGACTAGCGGGGCCAACACCGGGGAGCTGTTTTTT
j_gene: TRBJ2-5; abundance: .; len: 13; v_gene: TRBV9; d_gene: .; CDR3aa: CASSVEGVGTQYF; CDR3nt: TGTGCCAGCAGCGTAGAAGGAGTGGGGACCCAGTACTTC
j_gene: TRBJ1-5; abundance: .; len: 15; v_gene: TRBV28; d_gene: TRBD1; CDR3aa: CASSSDRGRNQPQHF; CDR3nt: TGTGCCAGCAGCTCGGACAGGGGGCGGAATCAGCCCCAGCATTTT
j_gene: TRBJ1-5; abundance: .; len: 16; v_gene: TRBV28; d_gene: .; CDR3aa: CASSLWVGGGHQPQHF; CDR3nt: TGTGCCAGCAGCTTATGGGTCGGGGGAGGGCATCAGCCCCAGCATTTT
j_gene: TRBJ2-5; abundance: .; len: 17; v_gene: TRBV27; d_gene: .; CDR3aa: CASSVDPPRGVMETQYF; CDR3nt: TGTGCCAGCAGTGTAGACCCCCCCAGGGGGGTAATGGAGACCCAGTACTTC
j_gene: TRBJ2-5; abundance: .; len: 14; v_gene: TRBV7-2; d_gene: .; CDR3aa: CASSAPTRRETQYF; CDR3nt: TGTGCCAGCAGCGCACCCACGCGCCGGGAGACCCAGTACTTC
j_gene: TRBJ1-2; abundance: few; len: 11; v_gene: TRBV28; d_gene: .; CDR3aa: CASSSGEGYTF; CDR3nt: TGTGCCAGCAGTTCGGGGGAAGGCTACACCTTC
j_gene: TRBJ2-1; abundance: .; len: 15; v_gene: TRBV5-4; d_gene: .; CDR3aa: CASGEEPAGMNEQFF; CDR3nt: TGTGCCAGCGGCGAGGAGCCCGCAGGGATGAATGAGCAGTTCTTC
j_gene: TRBJ1-3; abundance: .; len: 16; v_gene: TRBV5-4; d_gene: .; CDR3aa: CASSAPTGRSGNTIYF; CDR3nt: TGTGCCAGCAGCGCGCCGACAGGACGCTCTGGAAACACCATATATTTT
j_gene: TRBJ2-7; abundance: .; len: 14; v_gene: TRBV7-6; d_gene: .; CDR3aa: CASSLALGSLEQYF; CDR3nt: TGTGCCAGCAGCTTAGCCCTGGGCTCTCTAGAGCAGTACTTC
j_gene: TRBJ2-3; abundance: .; len: 16; v_gene: TRBV19; d_gene: TRBD2; CDR3aa: CASTLEPLAGPDTQYF; CDR3nt: TGTGCCAGTACCTTAGAGCCGCTAGCGGGACCAGATACGCAGTATTTT
j_gene: TRBJ2-7; abundance: .; len: 11; v_gene: TRBV6-5; d_gene: .; CDR3aa: CASSPAYEQYF; CDR3nt: TGTGCCAGCAGCCCAGCCTACGAGCAGTACTTC
j_gene: TRBJ2-5; abundance: .; len: 17; v_gene: TRBV7-6; d_gene: TRBD2; CDR3aa: CASTKLGTSGGAKTQYF; CDR3nt: TGTGCCAGCACAAAGTTAGGGACTAGCGGGGGGGCCAAGACCCAGTACTTC
j_gene: TRBJ1-6; abundance: .; len: 12; v_gene: TRBV30; d_gene: .; CDR3aa: CACGGYNSPLHF; CDR3nt: TGTGCCTGCGGGGGATATAATTCACCCCTCCACTTT
j_gene: TRBJ1-5; abundance: .; len: 15; v_gene: TRBV7-2; d_gene: .; CDR3aa: CASSLEAGERQPQHF; CDR3nt: TGTGCCAGCAGCTTAGAGGCAGGGGAACGACAGCCCCAGCATTTT
j_gene: TRBJ1-2; abundance: .; len: 13; v_gene: TRBV6-4; d_gene: .; CDR3aa: CASRPGQLYGYTF; CDR3nt: TGTGCCAGCAGGCCCGGACAACTCTATGGCTACACCTTC
j_gene: TRBJ2-1; abundance: .; len: 14; v_gene: TRBV18; d_gene: TRBD2; CDR3aa: CASSPKREGNEQFF; CDR3nt: TGTGCCAGCTCACCCAAGCGGGAGGGGAATGAGCAGTTCTTC
j_gene: TRBJ2-3; abundance: .; len: 15; v_gene: TRBV6-5; d_gene: TRBD1; CDR3aa: CASTPTRDRGNTQYF; CDR3nt: TGTGCCAGCACCCCTACCCGGGACAGGGGAAATACGCAGTATTTT
j_gene: TRBJ2-5; abundance: .; len: 12; v_gene: TRBV15; d_gene: .; CDR3aa: CATSTGAETQYF; CDR3nt: TGTGCCACCAGCACAGGGGCCGAGACCCAGTACTTC
j_gene: TRBJ2-7; abundance: .; len: 12; v_gene: TRBV10-3; d_gene: .; CDR3aa: CAIRDSAYEQYF; CDR3nt: TGTGCCATCAGGGACAGTGCCTACGAGCAGTACTTC
j_gene: TRBJ1-5; abundance: few; len: 13; v_gene: TRBV10-1; d_gene: .; CDR3aa: CASNFNLCGPQHF; CDR3nt: TGCGCCAGCAACTTTAACCTTTGTGGGCCCCAGCATTTT
j_gene: TRBJ2-4; abundance: .; len: 14; v_gene: TRBV28; d_gene: .; CDR3aa: CASSLGQGPNIQYF; CDR3nt: TGTGCCAGCAGTTTAGGCCAGGGGCCAAACATTCAGTACTTC
j_gene: TRBJ2-7; abundance: .; len: 14; v_gene: TRBV18; d_gene: .; CDR3aa: CASSPTGPSYEQYF; CDR3nt: TGTGCCAGCTCCCCAACAGGGCCCTCCTACGAGCAGTACTTC
j_gene: TRBJ2-5; abundance: .; len: 17; v_gene: TRBV21-1; d_gene: .; CDR3aa: CASSTRTSGRFGETQYF; CDR3nt: TGTGCCAGCAGCACGAGGACTAGCGGGAGGTTCGGAGAGACCCAGTACTTC
j_gene: TRBJ2-7; abundance: .; len: 15; v_gene: TRBV27; d_gene: TRBD1; CDR3aa: CASSTRTGGTYEQYF; CDR3nt: TGTGCCAGCAGCACACGGACAGGGGGAACTTACGAGCAGTACTTC
j_gene: TRBJ2-7; abundance: .; len: 13; v_gene: TRBV28; d_gene: .; CDR3aa: CASSSRDNYEQYF; CDR3nt: TGTGCCAGCAGTTCCCGGGACAACTACGAGCAGTACTTC
j_gene: TRBJ2-5; abundance: .; len: 11; v_gene: TRBV29-1; d_gene: TRBD2; CDR3aa: CSPREGETQYF; CDR3nt: TGCAGCCCCAGGGAGGGAGAGACCCAGTACTTC
j_gene: TRBJ2-3; abundance: .; len: 13; v_gene: TRBV7-2; d_gene: TRBD1; CDR3aa: CASSVRDRHTQYF; CDR3nt: TGTGCCAGCAGCGTACGGGACAGACATACGCAGTATTTT